Shown below are 11 T cell receptor beta chains from a single sample sequenced in a study of shared T cell receptors in the human thymus. Data came from immunoSEQ multiplex PCR; TCRdb stores just in-frame clones and leaves some out. Of about 400,000 clones in the sample, approximately 95% were seen once. Sequencing was performed on thymocytes. Receptors originate from a human donor.

This chain links TRBV27 with TRBJ2-7; tentative D call: TRBD2 (5 bases). This CDR3 contains 14 residues. CDR1 and CDR2 (germline): MNHEY, SMNVEV (reference sequence). The V end lost 4 bases, the J end lost 3 bases, and 13 bases lay between the germline ends. CDR3 protein: CASSSLAAGYEQYF. The DNA for the CDR3 is TGTGCCAGCAGTTCTCTAGCCGCGGGCTACGAGCAGTACTTC.

V gene TRBV5-1 combines with J gene TRBJ2-7; a possible D gene is TRBD2 (7 bases). CDR1 SGHRS and CDR2 YFSETQ come from the germline V gene. The CDR3 runs to 16 residues. Trimming cost V 1 base and J 0 bases, with 14 bases left between them. The CDR3: CASSLPGASGSYEQYF. The CDR3 nucleotides are TGCGCCAGCAGCTTGCCGGGGGCTAGCGGCTCCTACGAGCAGTACTTC.

The V gene is TRBV21-1, the J gene TRBJ1-2; TRBD1 reflects the table's D call only, with no check against the DNA. TRBV21-1 is tagged as a pseudogene. The CDR3 extends over 15 amino acids. CDR3 sequence reads: CASSPRQGPSYGYTF. The CDR3, as DNA: TGTGCCAGCAGCCCCCGACAGGGCCCCAGCTATGGCTACACCTTC.

The CDR3 here is CASSVGPSYEQYF. In DNA, the CDR3 is TGTGCCAGCAGCGTAGGGCCTTCCTACGAGCAGTACTTC. This rearrangement joins TRBV9 to TRBJ2-7; unclear D gene. Germline CDR1 reads SGDLS; CDR2 reads YYNGEE. V lost 0 bases and J lost 1, with 5 bases in between. CDR3 length: 13 amino acids.

This rearrangement joins TRBV28 to TRBJ2-1; 12 nucleotides align to TRBD2. V lost 8 bases and J lost 7; bases outside the gene matches: 9. CDR3 length: 15 residues. Germline CDR1 reads MDHEN; CDR2 reads SYDVKM. The CDR3 DNA reads TGTGCCAGCCACTTCGGACTAGCGGGAATGAATGAGCAGTTCTTC. Amino acid sequence: CASHFGLAGMNEQFF.

J is TRBJ2-7 and V is TRBV9, with TRBD1 matching over 8 bases. V was clipped by 4 bases and J by 5 bases; unmatched bases: 11. CDR3 length equals 15 residues. Germline loops: CDR1 SGDLS, CDR2 YYNGEE. For the CDR3, the DNA is TGTGCCAGCAGCCCCTGGACAGGGTGGAGCGACGAGCAGTACTTC. Amino acid sequence: CASSPWTGWSDEQYF.

The chain uses TRBV27 and TRBJ1-2; the D is unclear. The germline gives CDR1 MNHEY, CDR2 SMNVEV (reference sequence). This CDR3 comprises 15 residues. V was clipped by 4 bases and J by 6 bases, with 18 bases between them. The CDR3, as DNA: TGTGCCAGCAGTTGCCGGGAGGTCGCACCCGATGGCTACACCTTC. This sequence encodes CASSCREVAPDGYTF.

This rearrangement joins TRBV19 to TRBJ2-3; D possibly corresponds to TRBD1 (7 bases). The CDR3 spans 14 residues. V lost 1 base and J 5 bases, leaving 10 bases between the germline ends. Germline loops: CDR1 LNHDA, CDR2 SQIVND (reference sequence). The CDR3 sequence is CASSIGQGGDTQYF. Written as DNA, the CDR3 is TGTGCCAGTAGTATAGGGCAGGGGGGAGATACGCAGTATTTT. Using reference TRBV19 and TRBJ2-3 for the parts outside the CDR3, the full variable domain is DGGITQSPKYLFRKEGQNVTLSCEQNLNHDAMYWYRQDPGQGLRLIYYSQIVNDFQKGDIAEGYSVSREKKESFPLTVTSAQKNPTAFYLCASSIGQGGDTQYFGPGTRLTVL.

This rearrangement joins TRBV5-5 to TRBJ1-2, with TRBD1 as a possible D gene (5 bases). CDR1 and CDR2 (germline): SGHKS, YYEKEE (reference sequence). Trimming stripped 2 bases from V and 8 bases from J, with 10 bases between. The CDR3 totals 12 residues. CDR3 DNA sequence: TGTGCCAGCAGCTTAGCGGGGGGAGGCTACACCTTC. Protein sequence: CASSLAGGGYTF.

The chain couples TRBV28 to TRBJ1-2, with D possibly matching TRBD1 (5 bases). This CDR3 has 14 residues. V lost 4 bases to trimming and J lost 6 bases, with 15 bases between them. Germline V gene sequence: CDR1 MDHEN, CDR2 SYDVKM. As DNA, the CDR3 is TGTGCCAGCAGTTCGGGCCGACAGAATAATGGCTACACCTTC. The encoded protein is CASSSGRQNNGYTF.

The chain combines TRBV6-5 with TRBJ1-1, with 7 bases matching TRBD1. The CDR3 covers 15 residues. The V gene end was trimmed by 4 bases and the J gene end by 7 bases; junction bases not matched to a gene: 12. Germline V gives CDR1 MNHEY, CDR2 SVGAGI. The CDR3 loop is CASSLRPGGLGEAFF. The CDR3 coding sequence is TGTGCCAGCAGTTTAAGGCCAGGGGGGCTGGGTGAAGCTTTCTTT.